Presented here are 29 T cell receptor beta chains from one specimen sequenced in a study of long-term antiretroviral therapy in people with HIV. The assay, immunoSEQ v3.0, was run at survey level. Here immunoSEQ multiplex PCR was the method, and the copy in TCRdb shows in-frame clones only, minus some. This sample has 40,000 or so clones; 80% to 90% occur once, and the top ten carry about an eighth. Here the sequenced sample was unsorted PBMCs, taken 0.3 years after starting antiretroviral therapy. The receptors come from a young man with HIV.

V usage is TRBV2 and J usage is TRBJ2-3, with 8 bases matching TRBD1. V was clipped by 6 bases and J by 4 bases; unmatched bases: 0. Germline CDR1 and CDR2: SNHLY and FYNNEI. The CDR3 length is 12 residues. The CDR3 sequence is CASRTGADTQYF. CDR3 in DNA: TGTGCCAGCAGGACAGGGGCAGATACGCAGTATTTT.

The J gene is TRBJ2-1, the V gene TRBV25-1; no clear D gene. The CDR3 covers 12 residues. The V gene's germline CDR1 is MGHDK and CDR2 SYGVNS. With 4 bases removed from V and 5 bases from J, the gap between germline ends came to 6 bases. The CDR3 here is CASSALNNEQFF. CDR3 nucleotide sequence: TGTGCCAGCAGTGCACTAAACAATGAGCAGTTCTTC.

The rearrangement links TRBV29-1 to TRBJ2-7, with TRBD2 matching over 8 bases. Unmatched junction bases numbered 10, after V lost 4 bases and J lost 5 bases. CDR1 and CDR2 from the germline V gene are SQVTM and ANQGSEA. The CDR3 contains 14 residues. The CDR3, as DNA: TGCAGCGTTGGAACCAGACTAGCGTGGCACGAGCAGTACTTC. Residues: CSVGTRLAWHEQYF.

This chain connects TRBV29-1 to TRBJ2-7, with 7 bases lining up with TRBD1. Germline CDR1 and CDR2: SQVTM and ANQGSEA. The CDR3 has 12 residues. This CDR3 reads CTCWDSSYEQYF. As DNA, the CDR3 is TGCACCTGTTGGGACAGCTCCTACGAGCAGTACTTC.

The chain joins TRBV19 to TRBJ1-5, with D perhaps matching TRBD1 (5 bases). Germline assignment: CDR1 LNHDA and CDR2 SQIVND (reference sequence). Trimming left V 7 bases short and J 4 bases short, with 14 bases between. The CDR3 totals 14 residues. The DNA for the CDR3 is TGTGCCAGTAATCTACTGGAGGGGAATCAGCCCCAGCATTTT. Protein: CASNLLEGNQPQHF.

V usage is TRBV10-1 and J usage is TRBJ2-7; D might be TRBD1 (6 bases). Germline CDR1 WNHNN, CDR2 SYGVQD (reference sequence). Trimming took 6 bases from V and 0 from J, leaving 9 bases between them. The CDR3 covers 13 residues. The CDR3 loop is CASSGQISYEQYF. The CDR3 DNA reads TGCGCCAGCAGCGGACAGATCTCCTACGAGCAGTACTTC.

This clone has a handful of counts. This sequence joins TRBV5-1 and TRBJ1-1; a possible D gene is TRBD1 (6 bases). V was shortened by 5 bases and J by 2 bases, with 13 bases between the two germline ends. Germline V gives CDR1 SGHRS, CDR2 YFSETQ. The CDR3 contains 14 residues. The DNA of the CDR3 is TGCGCCAGCAGTAGAGGGGGAGCCAACACTGAAGCTTTCTTT. Residues: CASSRGGANTEAFF. The entire variable domain, with the rest obtained from reference TRBV5-1 and TRBJ1-1, is as follows: KAGVTQTPRYLIKTRGQQVTLSCSPISGHRSVSWYQQTPGQGLQFLFEYFSETQRNKGNFPGRFSGRQFSNSRSEMNVSTLELGDSALYLCASSRGGANTEAFFGQGTRLTVV.

This clone was picked up a small number of times. The CDR3 reads CASSLGVLLNTEAFF. DNA of the CDR3: TGTGCCAGCAGCTTAGGAGTACTGCTGAACACTGAAGCTTTCTTT. The chain combines TRBV7-2 with TRBJ1-1; D is undetermined. Germline values: CDR1 SGHTA, CDR2 FQGNSA. The V and J ends lost 1 base and 0 bases respectively, with 9 bases between them. This CDR3 comprises 15 residues.

This clone appeared once. V usage is TRBV2 and J usage is TRBJ1-1, with D maybe TRBD1 (5 bases). The V gene lost 6 bases and the J gene lost 11 bases, with 13 bases spanning the gap. This CDR3 contains 11 residues. Germline assignment: CDR1 SNHLY and CDR2 FYNNEI. CDR3 coding DNA: TGTGCCAGCAGAGGGGACCCGAGGGCTTTCTTT. This gives the protein CASRGDPRAFF.

The J gene is TRBJ1-4, the V gene TRBV4-1; 8 positions agree with TRBD1. CDR3 size: 16 residues. Germline loops: CDR1 MGHRA, CDR2 YSYEKL. The V segment lost 3 bases and the J segment 6 bases; nucleotides outside the gene matches: 9. The CDR3 DNA reads TGCGCCAGCAGCCAGTACCTGACAGGGGCGGATGAAAAACTGTTTTTT. This encodes CASSQYLTGADEKLFF.

This clone appeared once. This sequence joins TRBV2 and TRBJ1-1; 9 nucleotides match TRBD1. V trimming: 7 bases; J trimming: 8 bases; junction bases outside the gene matches: 8. This CDR3 spans 13 amino acids. From germline, CDR1 is SNHLY and CDR2 FYNNEI. This CDR3 is CASIGQGISEAFF. DNA of the CDR3: TGTGCCAGCATCGGACAGGGGATATCGGAAGCTTTCTTT.

The rearrangement links TRBV28 to TRBJ2-2, with unresolved D. The germline V and J ends were trimmed by 7 bases and 0 bases, with 6 bases remaining between them. The CDR3 is made up of 13 amino acids. Germline V CDR1 and CDR2: MDHEN, SYDVKM. CDR3 residues: CASNGPNTGELFF. The CDR3 DNA follows: TGTGCCAGCAACGGTCCGAACACCGGGGAGCTGTTTTTT.

This sequence joins TRBV4-2 and TRBJ2-1, with TRBD2 identical over 9 bases. The trim removed 4 bases at V and 5 bases at J, leaving 9 bases unmatched. CDR1 is LGHNA, CDR2 YNFKEQ, per germline. CDR3 length: 16 amino acids. This CDR3 reads CASSPSGTSIHNEQFF. As DNA, the CDR3 is TGTGCCAGCAGCCCCTCTGGGACTAGCATTCACAATGAGCAGTTCTTC.

V gene TRBV19 combines with J gene TRBJ1-5; D gene ambiguous. This CDR3 is built from 14 residues. The V end was cut by 5 bases, the J end by 4 bases, with 12 bases between. Looked up from germline, CDR1 is LNHDA and CDR2 is SQIVND (reference sequence). CDR3 region: CASSDPWVNQPQHF. Written as DNA, the CDR3 is TGTGCCAGTAGTGACCCTTGGGTAAATCAGCCCCAGCATTTT.

V is TRBV6-5 and J is TRBJ2-2; no clear D gene. This CDR3 is 14 amino acids long. Germline CDR1 and CDR2: MNHEY and SVGAGI. V was clipped by 5 bases and J by 0 bases, with 7 bases between them. CDR3 amino acids: CASSETPNTGELFF. The CDR3 region has the DNA TGTGCCAGCAGTGAGACCCCGAACACCGGGGAGCTGTTTTTT.

The chain links TRBV7-9 to TRBJ1-2; D unresolved. There are 12 residues in the CDR3. Germline lookup yields CDR1 SEHNR and CDR2 FQNEAQ (reference sequence). Trimming took 1 base from V and 6 from J, leaving 6 bases between them. The CDR3 coding sequence is TGTGCCAGCAGCTTAGTGAGGGATGGCTACACCTTC. The encoded protein is CASSLVRDGYTF.

CDR3 amino acids: CASTRQRDSNQPQHF. As DNA, the CDR3 is TGTGCCAGTACCAGACAGCGAGATAGCAATCAGCCCCAGCATTTT. The rearrangement uses TRBV19 and TRBJ1-5; a possible D gene is TRBD1 (5 bases). V shed 7 bases and J shed 0 bases, with 13 bases lying between them. CDR3 length: 15 residues. The germline V gene has CDR1 LNHDA and CDR2 SQIVND (reference sequence).

The V call is TRBV2, the J call TRBJ1-5; 7 bases match TRBD1. Trimming at V came to 5 bases and at J to 0 bases, leaving 7 bases not matched to a gene. The CDR3 runs to 16 residues. CDR1 and CDR2 (germline): SNHLY, FYNNEI. This CDR3 reads CASSSSRGYSNQPQHF. In DNA form, the CDR3 reads TGTGCCAGCAGTTCCAGCAGGGGGTATAGCAATCAGCCCCAGCATTTT.

This chain uses TRBV5-3 with TRBJ2-7; possible D gene TRBD1, 5 bases. TRBV5-3 is placed among ORFs of uncertain function. CDR3 length equals 12 residues. V was shortened by 7 bases and J by 4 bases, with 12 bases between the two germline ends. The CDR3 is CARAGRDYEQYF. Written as DNA, the CDR3 is TGTGCCAGAGCAGGGCGAGATTACGAGCAGTACTTC.

This clone was found once. The genes are TRBV6-6 and TRBJ2-7; D is undetermined. The germline V gene encodes CDR1 MNHNY and CDR2 SVGAGI (reference sequence). V was pared by 3 bases and J by 9 bases, with 12 bases between. The CDR3 sequence is 12 residues long. The CDR3 nucleotides are TGTGCCAGCAGTTATGACGGGCGTTCGCAGTACTTC. Translation gives CASSYDGRSQYF.

The chain employs TRBV29-1 and TRBJ2-1; the match to TRBD2 covers 14 bases. CDR1 and CDR2 from the germline V gene are SQVTM and ANQGSEA. CDR3 length equals 16 residues. V shed 4 bases, J shed 1 base, and the junction held 3 bases outside the gene matches. The CDR3 spells CSVGGLAGVSYNEQFF. CDR3 bases: TGCAGCGTTGGGGGACTAGCGGGAGTGTCCTACAATGAGCAGTTCTTC.

The rearrangement joins TRBV5-6 to TRBJ1-4, with 7 bases aligning to TRBD1. Germline assignment: CDR1 SGHDT and CDR2 YYEEEE. The CDR3 covers 16 residues. V lost 0 bases to trimming and J lost 7 bases; unmatched junction nucleotides: 9. The DNA for the CDR3 is TGTGCCAGCAGCTTGGCCCGGACAGGCGGAGCTGAAAAACTGTTTTTT. Protein product: CASSLARTGGAEKLFF.

This rearrangement joins TRBV6-6 to TRBJ2-7, with 8 bases identical to TRBD2. The junction had 16 bases not matched to a gene; V was cut back by 9 bases and J by 6 bases. CDR1 and CDR2 from the germline V gene are MNHNY and SVGAGI (reference sequence). The CDR3 sequence is 15 residues long. CDR3 in amino acids: CASDGAPGGPTEQYF. In DNA, the CDR3 is TGTGCCAGTGACGGGGCCCCGGGAGGGCCAACCGAGCAGTACTTC.

The chain combines TRBV19 with TRBJ2-5; D is uncertain. Germline V gene lookup returns CDR1 LNHDA and CDR2 SQIVND (reference sequence). The CDR3 is 15 residues long. Deletions cut 3 bases from V and 0 bases from J, with 11 bases between. For the CDR3, the DNA is TGTGCCAGTAGTATGGGCCAGACGTACCAAGAGACCCAGTACTTC. Translating gives CASSMGQTYQETQYF.

The chain links TRBV19 to TRBJ1-1; D not resolved. The CDR3 contains 14 residues. The V and J ends lost 2 bases and 1 base respectively, with 8 bases between them. Germline-derived CDR1 and CDR2 are LNHDA and SQIVND (reference sequence). CDR3 coding DNA: TGTGCCAGTAGTATAATGGCAGAGAACACTGAAGCTTTCTTT. Protein: CASSIMAENTEAFF. Full variable domain (outside the CDR3, taken from reference TRBV19 and TRBJ1-1): DGGITQSPKYLFRKEGQNVTLSCEQNLNHDAMYWYRQDPGQGLRLIYYSQIVNDFQKGDIAEGYSVSREKKESFPLTVTSAQKNPTAFYLCASSIMAENTEAFFGQGTRLTVV.

The CDR3 DNA is TGTGCCAGCAGTTACCAACAGGGCTTTGCTGAAAAACTGTTTTTT. This translates into CASSYQQGFAEKLFF. This rearrangement joins TRBV6-5 to TRBJ1-4; D is possibly TRBD1 (6 bases). V lost 2 bases to trimming and J lost 7 bases, with 14 bases between them. Germline V CDR1 and CDR2: MNHEY, SVGAGI. This CDR3 is built from 15 residues.

This clone has only a few counts. The gene calls are TRBV4-2 and TRBJ1-2; a possible D gene is TRBD1 (6 bases). CDR3 length: 16 amino acids. The germline V and J ends were trimmed by 6 bases and 0 bases, with 17 bases remaining between them. The germline V gene encodes CDR1 LGHNA and CDR2 YNFKEQ. CDR3 DNA sequence: TGTGCCAGCAGAGCGGCGGGGGGCAGCTCTAACTATGGCTACACCTTC. This translates into CASRAAGGSSNYGYTF.

This chain links TRBV7-3 with TRBJ1-1; the D is unclear. From germline, CDR1 is SGHTA and CDR2 FQGTGA. The CDR3 extends over 13 amino acids. The V gene lost 8 bases and the J gene lost 0 bases, with 10 bases spanning the gap. CDR3 nucleotide sequence: TGTGCCAGCTCGGACCTCATGAACACTGAAGCTTTCTTT. It encodes CASSDLMNTEAFF.

J is TRBJ2-5 and V is TRBV7-2, with no clear D. CDR3 size: 13 residues. V gave up 3 bases and J gave up 0 bases, with 5 bases separating them. Germline values: CDR1 SGHTA, CDR2 FQGNSA. CDR3 region: CASSFSYQETQYF. As DNA, the CDR3 is TGTGCCAGCAGCTTTTCGTACCAAGAGACCCAGTACTTC.